The 5 T cell receptor beta chains below were found in one sample sequenced in a study of OX40 agonist ivuxolimab in advanced cancers. TCRdb's copy holds only in-frame clones and misses some; the assay was immunoSEQ multiplex PCR. The repertoire consists of about 80,000 clones, with approximately 83% occurring once and the leading ten covering roughly 6%. This specimen consisted of CD4+ or CD8+ T cells sorted from blood, obtained in a trial of the OX40 agonist ivuxolimab. All receptors derive from an adult with an advanced solid tumor such as melanoma, head and neck, liver or kidney cancer.

The chain links TRBV29-1 to TRBJ2-3, with D possibly being TRBD2 (5 bases). Germline V lookup: CDR1 SQVTM, CDR2 ANQGSEA. The V gene lost 4 bases and the J gene lost 0 bases, with 14 bases spanning the gap. The CDR3 runs 15 residues. CDR3 in DNA: TGCAGCGTTGTGATTTTGGGGAGTAGCACAGATACGCAGTATTTT. Translating gives CSVVILGSSTDTQYF.

The V gene is TRBV7-2, the J gene TRBJ2-7; no reliable D call. The length of the CDR3 is 16 residues. V was cut by 4 bases and J by 2 bases, with 18 bases left in between. Germline V lookup: CDR1 SGHTA, CDR2 FQGNSA. CDR3 DNA sequence: TGTGCCAGCAGCTCCCGGCTGGTAAGTCCCCCCTACGAGCAGTACTTC. Residues: CASSSRLVSPPYEQYF.

This clone was observed once. The V and J genes are TRBV7-9 and TRBJ2-7, with D hard to call. V gave up 6 bases and J gave up 6 bases, with 12 bases separating them. CDR1 and CDR2 from the germline V gene are SEHNR and FQNEAQ (reference sequence). There are 12 residues in the CDR3. The CDR3 reads CASRVRVAEQYF. The CDR3 region has the DNA TGTGCCAGCAGGGTGCGAGTGGCCGAGCAGTACTTC.

The chain has TRBV18 and TRBJ2-7; weak D call: TRBD2 (6 bases). Looked up from germline, CDR1 is KGHSH and CDR2 is LQKENI. V lost 8 bases and J 2 bases, leaving 13 bases between the germline ends. There are 13 residues in the CDR3. CDR3 region: CASTRAGAYEQYF. Written as DNA, the CDR3 is TGTGCCAGCACCAGAGCGGGCGCCTACGAGCAGTACTTC. Full variable domain (rest looked up from reference TRBV18 and TRBJ2-7): NAGVMQNPRHLVRRRGQEARLRCSPMKGHSHVYWYRQLPEEGLKFMVYLQKENIIDESGMPKERFSAEFPKEGPSILRIQQVVRGDSAAYFCASTRAGAYEQYFGPGTRLTVT.

The rearrangement uses TRBV10-3 and TRBJ2-5; perhaps D is TRBD1 or TRBD2 (5 bases each). V was pared by 10 bases and J by 1 base, with 10 bases between. In germline, CDR1 is ENHRY, CDR2 SYGVKD. This CDR3 contains 12 residues. CDR3 DNA: TGTGCCACGAGGGGCAGCCAAGAGACCCAGTACTTC. Its protein is CATRGSQETQYF.